This T cell receptor beta chain was captured by sequencing in a study of T cells after yellow fever vaccination. General observations from the study: Among primary-vaccination clones, most reappeared after the booster, at just under 98% for CD4 and roughly 88% for CD8.

In this sample, this clonotype turned up a few times. Antigen specificity is unknown. CDR3 length: 14 residues. V was clipped by 5 bases and J by 3 bases, with 13 bases between them. Per germline, CDR1 SGHTA and CDR2 FQGNSA. A process of 5'RACE template switching, which added a universal primer site and UMIs, was used to make TCR cDNA. TCRdb re-derived calls from the 5' RACE reads in MiXCR, one entry per CDR3 protein. The sample has approximately 180,000 distinct CDR3 sequences, approximately 6.2% seen once. The source material was CD4+ T cells sorted from PBMCs, sampled on the day of the first yellow fever vaccination. This clonotype originated in a man between 18 and 35 years old who received the YFV17D yellow fever vaccine. The chain combines TRBV7-2 with TRBJ2-5; D might be TRBD2 (6 bases). CDR3 bases: TGTGCCAGCAGCCGAGGCGGGGCTGAAGAGACCCAGTACTTC. Protein sequence: CASSRGGAEETQYF.